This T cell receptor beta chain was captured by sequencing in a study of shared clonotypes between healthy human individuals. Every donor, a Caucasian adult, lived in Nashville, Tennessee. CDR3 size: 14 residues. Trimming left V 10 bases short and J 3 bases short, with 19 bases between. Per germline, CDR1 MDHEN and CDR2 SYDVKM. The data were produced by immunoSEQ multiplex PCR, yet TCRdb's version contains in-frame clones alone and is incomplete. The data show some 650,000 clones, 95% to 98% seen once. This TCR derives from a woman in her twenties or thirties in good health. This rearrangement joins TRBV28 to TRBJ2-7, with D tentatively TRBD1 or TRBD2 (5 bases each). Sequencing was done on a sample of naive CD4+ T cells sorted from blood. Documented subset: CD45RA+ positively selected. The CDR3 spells CATRESGFGYEQYF. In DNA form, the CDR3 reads TGTGCCACCAGGGAGTCAGGTTTTGGCTACGAGCAGTACTTC.